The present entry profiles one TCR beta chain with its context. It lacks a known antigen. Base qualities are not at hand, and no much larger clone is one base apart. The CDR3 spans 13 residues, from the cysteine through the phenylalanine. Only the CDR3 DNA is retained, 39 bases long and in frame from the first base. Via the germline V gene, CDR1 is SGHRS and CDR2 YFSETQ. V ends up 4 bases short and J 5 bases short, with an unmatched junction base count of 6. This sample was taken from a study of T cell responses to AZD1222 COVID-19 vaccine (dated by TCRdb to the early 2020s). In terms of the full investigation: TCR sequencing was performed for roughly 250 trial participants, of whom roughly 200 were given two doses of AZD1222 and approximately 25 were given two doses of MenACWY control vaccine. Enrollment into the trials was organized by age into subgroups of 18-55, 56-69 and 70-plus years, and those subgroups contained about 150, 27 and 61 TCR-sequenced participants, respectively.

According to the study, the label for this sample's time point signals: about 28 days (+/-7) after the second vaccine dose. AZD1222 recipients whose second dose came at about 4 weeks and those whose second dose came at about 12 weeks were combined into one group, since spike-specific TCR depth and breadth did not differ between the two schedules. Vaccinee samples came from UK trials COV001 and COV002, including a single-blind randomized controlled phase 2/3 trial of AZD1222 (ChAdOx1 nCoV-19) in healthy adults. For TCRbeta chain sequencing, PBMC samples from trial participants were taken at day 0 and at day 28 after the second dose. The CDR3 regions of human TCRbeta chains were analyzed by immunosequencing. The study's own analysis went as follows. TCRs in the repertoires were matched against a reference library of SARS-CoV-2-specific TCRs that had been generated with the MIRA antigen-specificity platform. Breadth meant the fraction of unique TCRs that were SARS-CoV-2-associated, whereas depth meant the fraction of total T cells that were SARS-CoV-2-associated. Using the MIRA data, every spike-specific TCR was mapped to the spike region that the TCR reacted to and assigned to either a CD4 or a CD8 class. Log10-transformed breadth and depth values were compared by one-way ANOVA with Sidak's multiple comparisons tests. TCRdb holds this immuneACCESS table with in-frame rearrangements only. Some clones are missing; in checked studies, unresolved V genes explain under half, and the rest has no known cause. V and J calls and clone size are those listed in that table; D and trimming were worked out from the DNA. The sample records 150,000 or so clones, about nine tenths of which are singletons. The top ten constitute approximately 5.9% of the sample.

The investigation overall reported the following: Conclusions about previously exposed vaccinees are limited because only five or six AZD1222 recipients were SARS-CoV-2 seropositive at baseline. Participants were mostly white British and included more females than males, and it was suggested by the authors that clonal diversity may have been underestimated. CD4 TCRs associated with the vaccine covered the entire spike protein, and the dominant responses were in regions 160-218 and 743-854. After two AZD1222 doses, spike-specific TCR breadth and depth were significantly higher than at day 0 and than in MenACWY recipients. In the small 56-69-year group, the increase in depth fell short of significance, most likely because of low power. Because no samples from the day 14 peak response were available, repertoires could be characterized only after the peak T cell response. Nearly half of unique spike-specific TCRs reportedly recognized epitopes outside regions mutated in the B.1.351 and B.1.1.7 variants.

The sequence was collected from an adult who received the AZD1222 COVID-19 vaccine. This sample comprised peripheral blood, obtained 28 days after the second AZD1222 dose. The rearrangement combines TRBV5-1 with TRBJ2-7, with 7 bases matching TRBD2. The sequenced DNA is TGCGCCAGCAGCCCCGGCGGGAGCCACGAGCAGTACTTC. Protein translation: CASSPGGSHEQYF. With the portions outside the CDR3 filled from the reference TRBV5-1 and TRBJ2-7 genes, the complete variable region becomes KAGVTQTPRYLIKTRGQQVTLSCSPISGHRSVSWYQQTPGQGLQFLFEYFSETQRNKGNFPGRFSGRQFSNSRSEMNVSTLELGDSALYLCASSPGGSHEQYFGPGTRLTVT.